The source of this TCR beta chain is a study of radiation and T cells in renal cell carcinoma (dated by TCRdb to about 2020). Concerning the study at large: The samples were obtained from a clinical trial, where primary renal cell carcinomas were treated with 15 Gy stereotactic body radiation therapy and then removed by nephrectomy 4 weeks afterward. In the 55 or so samples combined, 4 million to 5 million unique CDR3 nucleotide sequences were found, encoding roughly 2,500,000 unique CDR3 amino acid sequences. In total, fewer than 55 samples, comprising around 26 tumors and some 27 peripheral blood samples, were subjected to TCR beta sequencing. Study-wide conclusions, independent of this receptor: Because pretreatment tumor biopsies were not available, the study could not determine whether clonotypes were already present within the tumor at baseline. In blood, the top tumor clonotypes increased from baseline to 2 weeks after radiation and then shrank by 4 weeks, which suggests a temporary expansion of tumor-resident clones. Effects of radiation dose or scheduling on the TCR repertoire could not be addressed with the single-armed trial design. Tracking of blood repertoire dynamics stopped at roughly four weeks after treatment, with no follow-up past that point.

Trimming takes 1 base from V and 4 bases from J, and the germline ends sit 11 bases apart. The CDR3 runs 14 residues from the cysteine to the phenylalanine. The DNA shown is the 42-base CDR3, in frame from base 1. For CDR1 and CDR2, the germline V gene lists LGHNA and YSLEER. What this sample's time point label stands for: baseline pretreatment blood. The treatment or condition label on this specimen signifies: 15 Gy SBRT to primary tumor, nephrectomy 4 weeks later. To follow tumor-enriched clonotypes, peripheral blood was collected serially from radiation-treated patients at baseline and again at 2 weeks and 4 weeks after SBRT. Every patient had renal cell carcinoma of clear cell pathology. Genomic DNA for TCR sequencing was prepared using the QIAamp DNA Blood Mini Kit (Qiagen). The analyses included just those samples that passed every quality control check. Following the manufacturer's recommendations, the immunoSEQ kit was used to generate TCR beta libraries from genomic DNA. For library preparation, a first multiplex PCR was performed with proprietary primers, followed by a second PCR in which unique barcodes were added, and bead cleanups were performed after each round. A positive control reaction and a negative control reaction, both provided in the kit, were run with every batch of samples. The final libraries underwent checking on an Agilent 4200 TapeStation D1000 ScreenTape, volumetric pooling, and quantification by qPCR. Sequencing was performed on an Illumina NextSeq500 with a MidOutput 150-cycle cartridge, and 156 Read1 and 15 Index1 cycles were run with kit custom primers. The pooled library was loaded at approximately 0.98 pM with about 20% PhiX control spiked in. Concerning the study's data processing: Vendor-processed data were analyzed in R, with a clonotype defined as all T cells sharing the same CDR3 nucleotide sequence. For clone abundance analyses, frequencies were normalized to the 10,000 most abundant clones per sample. Before analysis, public T cell clones were removed, and these numbered fewer than five per sample on average. An abundance difference of at least 32-fold between compartments was the criterion for calling clonotypes tumor-enriched or baseline blood-enriched. A beta-binomial differential abundance model was applied to find clonotypes that expanded or contracted between blood time points. Tumor-blood repertoire similarity was measured with the Baroni-Urbani and Buser coefficient, and group comparisons used two-tailed Wilcoxon tests in R. TCRdb re-hosts the immuneACCESS table, in-frame sequences only. Its copies lack some clones; in the studies checked, an unresolved V gene accounts for under half of them, and the cause for the rest is not known. Clone size and V and J calls were adopted from that table, with D and trimming inferred from the DNA. A total of more than 95,000 clones appear in this sample, approximately 80% of them only once. The biggest ten clones account for around 3% of the sample.

As regards this clone: Its cognate antigen has yet to be identified. Base qualities were left out, and no much larger clone turns up one base away.

In this chain, TRBV4-3 is recombined with TRBJ2-7, with no confidently assigned D gene. The TCR originated in an older woman with renal cell carcinoma. The sequences come from blood, collected from a patient whose treatment included radiotherapy and nephrectomy. DNA sequence: TGCGCCAGCAGCCAAGGTAGTCAGATTTACGAGCAGTACTTC. It specifies CASSQGSQIYEQYF.